These T cell receptor beta chains were read from a single sample in a study of shared clonotypes between healthy human individuals. Libraries were prepared by immunoSEQ multiplex PCR; TCRdb keeps only in-frame clonotypes and omits some of them. Here the sample spans millions of clones, 85% to 95% being singletons. Sequencing input: naive CD4+ T cells sorted from blood. Receptor source: a man between 18 and 35 years old in good health. Each CDR3 is given with its conserved first and last residue. Each record gives: J gene, D gene, V gene, clone size, CDR3 protein, CDR3 DNA. D genes are given only for firm matches. Clone size is shown for a subset of rows, as once, few, many or a class of expanded clone.

>TRBJ2-2|TRBD2|TRBV13|NA
CASSPVGLAGNTGELFF
TGTGCCAGCAGCCCGGTGGGACTAGCGGGGAACACCGGGGAGCTGTTTTTT
>TRBJ1-1|TRBD1|TRBV11-2|NA
CASSLDDRGWTEAFF
TGTGCCAGCAGCTTAGATGACAGGGGTTGGACTGAAGCTTTCTTT
>TRBJ1-2|TRBD1|TRBV7-8|NA
CASSTGTANYGYTF
TGTGCCAGCAGCACTGGGACAGCCAACTATGGCTACACCTTC
>TRBJ2-1|NA|TRBV5-1|NA
CASSLEGYEQFF
TGCGCCAGCAGCTTGGAGGGTTATGAGCAGTTCTTC
>TRBJ2-5|NA|TRBV6-1|NA
CASSLSVETQYF
TGTGCCAGCAGCCTCTCTGTGGAGACCCAGTACTTC
>TRBJ1-6|TRBD1|TRBV30|once
CAWTVGTGHSPLHF
TGTGCCTGGACCGTCGGGACAGGGCACTCACCCCTCCACTTT
>TRBJ2-7|TRBD1|TRBV29-1|NA
CSVRQGSNYEQYF
TGCAGCGTCCGACAGGGCTCCAACTACGAGCAGTACTTC
>TRBJ1-1|NA|TRBV5-1|NA
CASSLVPPGVNTEAFF
TGCGCCAGCAGTTTGGTCCCGCCGGGGGTCAACACTGAAGCTTTCTTT
>TRBJ2-3|NA|TRBV2|NA
CASSAQNTDTQYF
TGTGCCAGCAGTGCACAGAACACAGATACGCAGTATTTT
>TRBJ2-1|TRBD2|TRBV18|NA
CASSPPGLAGPYNEQFF
TGTGCCAGCTCACCACCGGGACTAGCGGGACCCTACAATGAGCAGTTCTTC
>TRBJ2-4|NA|TRBV7-2|NA
CASSFGASTTAGNIQYF
TGTGCCAGCAGCTTTGGGGCAAGTACGACAGCCGGAAACATTCAGTACTTC
>TRBJ1-1|NA|TRBV6-5|NA
CASSYGWGNPATEAFF
TGTGCCAGCAGTTATGGGTGGGGCAATCCCGCCACTGAAGCTTTCTTT
>TRBJ2-7|NA|TRBV11-2|NA
CASSLAGTKLSYEQYF
TGTGCCAGCAGCTTAGCCGGGACCAAACTTTCCTACGAGCAGTACTTC
>TRBJ1-5|NA|TRBV6-9|NA
CASSPPQPQHF
TGTGCCAGCAGCCCACCCCAGCCCCAGCATTTT
>TRBJ2-1|NA|TRBV7-2|NA
CASTTEGTSYNEQFF
TGTGCCAGCACTACAGAGGGCACCTCCTACAATGAGCAGTTCTTC
>TRBJ2-3|NA|TRBV7-2|NA
CASQAGHTQYF
TGTGCCAGCCAAGCCGGGCATACGCAGTATTTT
>TRBJ2-3|NA|TRBV2|NA
CASSELVQLGDTQYF
TGTGCCAGCAGTGAATTAGTACAGTTGGGGGATACGCAGTATTTT
>TRBJ1-2|TRBD1|TRBV18|NA
CASSPPGQGVYGYTF
TGTGCCAGCTCACCACCCGGACAGGGAGTCTATGGCTACACCTTC
>TRBJ2-1|TRBD2|TRBV11-2|NA
CASSRVGPSGKDEQFF
TGTGCCAGCAGCCGCGTCGGGCCTAGCGGGAAGGATGAGCAGTTCTTC
>TRBJ1-6|TRBD1|TRBV6-6|NA
CASRTGGLSPLHF
TGTGCCAGCAGGACAGGGGGCCTTTCACCCCTCCACTTT
>TRBJ2-3|NA|TRBV9|NA
CASSVKGTDTQYF
TGTGCCAGCAGCGTAAAGGGCACAGATACGCAGTATTTT
>TRBJ2-5|TRBD2|TRBV10-3|NA
CAISKGTSGSVETQYF
TGTGCCATCAGTAAGGGGACTAGCGGGAGTGTTGAGACCCAGTACTTC
>TRBJ1-4|NA|TRBV4-1|NA
CASSRWSTNEKLFF
TGCGCCAGCAGCCGATGGTCAACTAATGAAAAACTGTTTTTT
>TRBJ2-1|TRBD2|TRBV10-3|NA
CATVAGGNLVQFF
TGTGCCACGGTAGCGGGAGGGAATCTGGTGCAGTTCTTC
>TRBJ2-7|NA|TRBV6-5|NA
CASTPVDIPHEQYF
TGTGCCAGCACCCCGGTTGATATCCCCCACGAGCAGTACTTC
>TRBJ2-3|TRBD2|TRBV5-4|NA
CASSPFSGRVTDTQYF
TGTGCCAGCAGTCCCTTTTCCGGGAGGGTCACAGATACGCAGTATTTT
>TRBJ1-1|TRBD1|TRBV5-1|NA
CASSFGQVNTEAFF
TGCGCCAGCAGCTTTGGACAGGTCAACACTGAAGCTTTCTTT
>TRBJ2-3|NA|TRBV30|NA
CAWSLSDTQYF
TGTGCCTGGAGCTTAAGCGATACGCAGTATTTT
>TRBJ1-6|NA|TRBV2|NA
CASRQSSYNSPLHF
TGTGCCAGCAGACAGAGCTCCTATAATTCACCCCTCCACTTT
>TRBJ2-7|NA|TRBV18|NA
CASSTRKANSYEQYF
TGTGCCAGCTCGACCAGGAAGGCCAACTCCTACGAGCAGTACTTC
>TRBJ1-4|NA|TRBV6-1|NA
CASSENNGQINEKLFF
TGTGCCAGCAGTGAAAATAATGGACAGATTAATGAAAAACTGTTTTTT
>TRBJ1-6|TRBD1|TRBV2|NA
CASSEALGQGRSPLHF
TGTGCCAGCAGTGAAGCCCTTGGACAGGGACGGTCACCCCTCCACTTT
>TRBJ2-1|NA|TRBV7-9|NA
CASSSAINEQFF
TGTGCCAGCAGCTCCGCTATTAATGAGCAGTTCTTC
>TRBJ1-2|TRBD1|TRBV5-1|NA
CASSPGGGRIGYTF
TGCGCCAGCAGCCCCGGAGGGGGCAGGATTGGCTACACCTTC
>TRBJ1-2|NA|TRBV2|NA
CASSIEKGDGYTF
TGTGCCAGCAGTATTGAGAAGGGAGATGGCTACACCTTC
>TRBJ1-1|NA|TRBV27|NA
CASSSRGGSTEAFF
TGTGCCAGTTCCTCTAGGGGGGGTTCCACTGAAGCTTTCTTT
>TRBJ2-5|NA|TRBV5-1|NA
CASSSESGVETQYF
TGCGCCAGCAGCTCAGAATCGGGTGTCGAGACCCAGTACTTC
>TRBJ2-7|NA|TRBV19|NA
CASSPGTGTTRKEQYF
TGTGCCAGTAGTCCAGGGACTGGGACAACACGGAAGGAGCAGTACTTC
>TRBJ1-3|NA|TRBV2|NA
CASSEVEGIGGNTIYF
TGTGCCAGCAGTGAAGTCGAAGGTATCGGTGGAAACACCATATATTTT
>TRBJ2-6|NA|TRBV7-9|NA
CASTPGQGPGSGANVLTF
TGTGCCAGCACTCCCGGGCAGGGGCCAGGCTCTGGGGCCAACGTCCTGACTTTC
>TRBJ2-5|TRBD1|TRBV19|NA
CASSVDRGETQYF
TGTGCCAGTAGTGTCGACAGGGGGGAGACCCAGTACTTC
>TRBJ2-1|TRBD2|TRBV10-1|NA
CASSESISGRENEQFF
TGCGCCAGCAGTGAGTCAATTAGCGGGAGGGAAAATGAGCAGTTCTTC
>TRBJ2-3|NA|TRBV4-3|once
CASSQDIATPDTQYF
TGCGCCAGCAGCCAAGATATAGCTACCCCAGATACGCAGTATTTT
>TRBJ2-1|NA|TRBV2|NA
CASSDLAGGVEQFF
TGTGCCAGCAGTGATCTGGCCGGGGGAGTTGAGCAGTTCTTC
>TRBJ2-5|TRBD2|TRBV9|NA
CASSSSSGGIAETQYF
TGTGCCAGCAGCTCGTCTAGCGGGGGCATTGCGGAGACCCAGTACTTC
>TRBJ1-6|NA|TRBV16|few
CASSQFPGVLSSF
TGTGCCAGCAGCCAATTTCCAGGGGTTCTTTCCAGCTTT
>TRBJ1-4|NA|TRBV14|NA
CASSHGSVNEKLFF
TGTGCCAGCAGCCACGGTTCAGTTAATGAAAAACTGTTTTTT
>TRBJ2-3|TRBD2|TRBV4-1|NA
CASSQTRLAYTSTDTQYF
TGCGCCAGCAGCCAAACGCGACTAGCGTATACTAGCACAGATACGCAGTATTTT
>TRBJ1-4|NA|TRBV18|NA
CASSPEEKLFF
TGTGCCAGCTCACCAGAGGAAAAACTGTTTTTT
>TRBJ2-5|TRBD1|TRBV19|NA
CASSAPTGSGETQYF
TGTGCCAGTAGTGCGCCGACAGGGTCAGGAGAGACCCAGTACTTC
>TRBJ2-3|NA|TRBV5-5|NA
CASSTRQGTDTQYF
TGTGCCAGCAGCACCCGGCAGGGCACAGATACGCAGTATTTT
>TRBJ1-1|NA|TRBV6-5|NA
CASTYRGRANTEAFF
TGTGCCAGCACCTACCGGGGGAGGGCGAACACTGAAGCTTTCTTT
>TRBJ1-2|NA|TRBV30|NA
CAWGRPPAGGEYGYTF
TGTGCCTGGGGACGACCTCCCGCCGGGGGCGAATATGGCTACACCTTC
>TRBJ1-2|NA|TRBV2|NA
CASSKDSDYGYTF
TGTGCCAGCAGTAAAGACTCGGACTATGGCTACACCTTC
>TRBJ1-1|NA|TRBV10-2|NA
CASSKRVNTEAFF
TGCGCCAGCAGTAAGAGGGTCAACACTGAAGCTTTCTTT
>TRBJ2-7|TRBD2|TRBV7-8|NA
CASSIGAGDSYEQYF
TGTGCCAGCAGCATCGGAGCGGGAGACTCCTACGAGCAGTACTTC
>TRBJ1-2|NA|TRBV28|NA
CASSEGTRGYTF
TGTGCCAGCAGTGAAGGGACTCGGGGCTACACCTTC
>TRBJ2-3|NA|TRBV2|NA
CASTGDGDTQYF
TGTGCCAGCACCGGGGACGGAGATACGCAGTATTTT